Listed here are 22 T cell receptor beta chains from one sample, sequenced in a study of blood T cells in healthy people across ages. The second PCR ran about 6 to 11 cycles with a sample-barcoded 5' primer and J-beta primers. TCRdb re-derived calls from the 5' RACE reads in MiXCR, one entry per CDR3 protein. The table includes roughly 1.4 million distinct CDR3 sequences, approximately 59% detected once. What was sequenced was blood. The receptors stem from a man between 18 and 29 years old in good health.

The chain joins TRBV20-1 to TRBJ2-7; tentatively, D is TRBD2 (6 bases). Germline assignment: CDR1 DFQATT and CDR2 SNEGSKA (reference sequence). This CDR3 region has 14 residues. Trimming stripped 2 bases from V and 4 bases from J, with 15 bases between. Written as DNA, the CDR3 is TGCAGTGCTAGACTCCTAGGGACTCCTTACGAGCAGTACTTC. Protein sequence: CSARLLGTPYEQYF.

The chain uses TRBV2 and TRBJ2-5; the match to TRBD1 covers 9 bases. The CDR3 extends over 15 amino acids. J lost 3 bases, V lost 7 bases, and 9 bases had no gene match. Germline assignment: CDR1 SNHLY and CDR2 FYNNEI. The CDR3 DNA reads TGTGCCAGCACCGGGGACAGGGCGGGGGAAGAGACCCAGTACTTC. Amino acids: CASTGDRAGEETQYF.

The V and J genes are TRBV7-9 and TRBJ1-1; a possible D gene is TRBD1 (5 bases). CDR3 length: 12 residues. The V and J ends lost 5 bases and 7 bases respectively, with 11 bases between them. From germline, CDR1 is SEHNR and CDR2 FQNEAQ (reference sequence). The CDR3 DNA sequence: TGTGCCAGCAGCAAGGACAAGATTGAAGCTTTCTTT. Residues: CASSKDKIEAFF.

The chain has TRBV28 and TRBJ1-1, with D perhaps TRBD1 (5 bases). The CDR3 covers 14 residues. Per germline, CDR1 MDHEN and CDR2 SYDVKM. The V end was cut by 4 bases, the J end by 1 base, with 10 bases between. CDR3 DNA: TGTGCCAGCAGTTCATACAGGCAGAACACTGAAGCTTTCTTT. This gives the protein CASSSYRQNTEAFF.

The chain is built from TRBV9 and TRBJ1-5; D may be TRBD1 (5 bases). The germline V gene has CDR1 SGDLS and CDR2 YYNGEE. CDR3 length: 13 residues. V was clipped by 4 bases and J by 6 bases, with 11 bases between them. DNA of the CDR3: TGTGCCAGCAGCAAAGGGGTGGCTCAGCCCCAGCATTTT. Its translation: CASSKGVAQPQHF.

The chain links TRBV6-5 to TRBJ2-7; D is unclear. The CDR3 sequence is 16 residues long. Germline loops: CDR1 MNHEY, CDR2 SVGAGI. V lost 2 bases, J lost 0 bases, and 14 bases lay in between. The CDR3 nucleotides are TGTGCCAGCAGTTACCCCGTTAGACTGAGCTCCTACGAGCAGTACTTC. This encodes CASSYPVRLSSYEQYF.

The chain couples TRBV2 to TRBJ2-1; D possibly corresponds to TRBD2 (6 bases). Looked up from germline, CDR1 is SNHLY and CDR2 is FYNNEI. The CDR3 has 17 residues. Trimming cost V 0 bases and J 0 bases, with 12 bases left between them. CDR3 sequence: CASSEAISGSSYNEQFF. CDR3 nucleotide sequence: TGTGCCAGCAGTGAAGCGATTAGCGGAAGCTCCTACAATGAGCAGTTCTTC.

The rearrangement links TRBV27 to TRBJ2-7; possible D gene TRBD1, 6 bases. This CDR3 has 13 amino acids. CDR1 is MNHEY, CDR2 SMNVEV, per germline (reference sequence). V was shortened by 9 bases and J by 4 bases, with 16 bases between the two germline ends. Here the CDR3 DNA reads TGTGCCAGTGGGGGACATAGGTCATACGAGCAGTACTTC. This gives the protein CASGGHRSYEQYF.

This clonotype was observed a few times. V is TRBV7-2 and J is TRBJ2-5; maybe TRBD2 (5 bases). This CDR3 has 15 residues. Trimming stripped 2 bases from V and 2 bases from J, with 12 bases between. Germline values: CDR1 SGHTA, CDR2 FQGNSA. The CDR3 DNA reads as TGTGCCAGCAGCTTAAATGGTGGAGGACAAGAGACCCAGTACTTC. It translates to CASSLNGGGQETQYF.

This rearrangement joins TRBV20-1 to TRBJ1-1, with TRBD1 as a possible D gene (6 bases). V lost 6 bases, J lost 2 bases, and 13 bases lay in between. Germline lookup yields CDR1 DFQATT and CDR2 SNEGSKA (reference sequence). There are 13 residues in the CDR3. The DNA of the CDR3 is TGCAGTGCGGGGGGCCGATTCAACACTGAAGCTTTCTTT. The encoded protein is CSAGGRFNTEAFF.

J is TRBJ2-5 and V is TRBV25-1, with a tentative D call TRBD1 (6 bases). The CDR3 is 13 residues long. The germline V gene encodes CDR1 MGHDK and CDR2 SYGVNS. Trimming removed 6 bases at V and 5 bases at J, with 13 bases between. The CDR3 reads CASRDSWKETQYF. In DNA form, the CDR3 reads TGTGCCAGCAGGGACAGTTGGAAGGAGACCCAGTACTTC.

This clonotype was found a few times. This chain connects TRBV6-6 to TRBJ2-5, with 7 bases that match TRBD2. This CDR3 is 14 amino acids long. V dropped 3 bases and J dropped 5; count of bases not matched to a gene: 6. The germline V gene encodes CDR1 MNHNY and CDR2 SVGAGI (reference sequence). The CDR3, as DNA: TGTGCCAGCAGTTATGGGGAGGGGCAGGAGACCCAGTACTTC. As protein: CASSYGEGQETQYF.

This chain joins TRBV3-1 and TRBJ2-7, with TRBD2 matching 7 bases. TRBJ2-5 matches the DNA end more closely, so the J call is doubtful. Germline CDR1 reads LGHDT; CDR2 reads YNNKEL (reference sequence). There are 17 residues in the CDR3. This chain's CDR3 is CASSHEAVLGRGKTQYF. The CDR3 bases are TGTGCCAGCAGCCACGAGGCAGTTCTAGGGCGGGGGAAGACCCAGTACTTC.

The chain is built from TRBV20-1 and TRBJ2-3; 11 bases fit TRBD2. Germline loops: CDR1 DFQATT, CDR2 SNEGSKA (reference sequence). This CDR3 comprises 14 residues. Trimming at V came to 7 bases and at J to 0 bases, leaving 3 bases not matched to a gene. The CDR3 loop reads CSVTSGGSTDTQYF. The DNA of the CDR3 is TGCAGTGTTACTAGCGGGGGTAGCACAGATACGCAGTATTTT.

The V and J genes are TRBV27 and TRBJ1-2; TRBD1 aligns across 8 bases. Germline CDR1 is MNHEY and CDR2 is SMNVEV (reference sequence). The CDR3 totals 13 residues. The J segment lost 7 bases and the V segment lost 2 bases, leaving 3 bases of the junction unmatched. CDR3 in DNA: TGTGCCAGCAGTTTACGACAGGGGAGTGGCTACACCTTC. Residues: CASSLRQGSGYTF.

This clonotype has only one observation. A read error may produce the germline difference seen at one junction end. The chain uses TRBV2 and TRBJ1-2, with D possibly matching TRBD1 (6 bases). The CDR3 is made up of 13 amino acids. The germline V gene encodes CDR1 SNHLY and CDR2 FYNNEI. The CDR3 loop reads CASRRQESYGCTF. The CDR3, as DNA: TGTGCCAGCAGGCGACAGGAGAGCTATGGCTGCACCTTC.

In its sample, this clonotype was seen a few times. The chain has TRBV29-1 and TRBJ2-7; 12 bases fit TRBD2. V trimming: 3 bases; J trimming: 6 bases; junction bases outside the gene matches: 9. CDR3 length: 15 residues. Germline V lookup: CDR1 SQVTM, CDR2 ANQGSEA. In DNA, the CDR3 is TGCAGCGTTGAGCCCGGGACTAGCGGGCCAAGCGAGCAGTACTTC. Translating it yields CSVEPGTSGPSEQYF.

The table lists this clonotype with many counts. The chain employs TRBV27 and TRBJ2-7, with D uncertain. CDR3 length: 11 amino acids. Deletions cut 6 bases from V and 3 bases from J, with 6 bases between. Germline-derived CDR1 and CDR2 are MNHEY and SMNVEV (reference sequence). In DNA form, the CDR3 reads TGTGCCAGCAGCACCTACTACGAGCAGTACTTC. This gives the protein CASSTYYEQYF.

This chain uses TRBV28 with TRBJ1-2; 7 positions agree with TRBD1. CDR3 length: 15 residues. With 4 bases clipped from V and 9 bases from J, the junction kept 14 bases outside the gene matches. In germline, CDR1 is MDHEN, CDR2 SYDVKM. The CDR3: CASSSTTGWLFSYTF. The DNA of the CDR3 is TGTGCCAGCAGTTCAACGACAGGGTGGCTCTTTAGCTACACCTTC.

Turning to this clonotype: A much bigger clone sits one base away, suggesting this may be a read error. The gene calls are TRBV6-2 or TRBV6-3 and TRBJ2-2; 10 bases line up with TRBD1. CDR3 length equals 14 residues. Germline V gene data show CDR1 as MNHEY and CDR2 as SVGEGT. The ends lost 6 bases at V and 6 bases at J; junction bases unmatched: 4. The CDR3 region is CASSRGQGAGELFF. CDR3 coding DNA: TGTGCCAGCAGCCGAGGACAGGGGGCCGGGGAGCTGTTTTTT.

This clonotype was recorded a few times. This chain links TRBV29-1 with TRBJ2-3; weak D call: TRBD1 (5 bases). Germline V gene lookup returns CDR1 SQVTM and CDR2 ANQGSEA. Trimming left V 5 bases short and J 0 bases short, with 18 bases between. The CDR3 sequence is 16 residues long. For the CDR3, the DNA is TGCAGCGTTCAACTCTTGGCAGGGCAGAGCACAGATACGCAGTATTTT. Its translation: CSVQLLAGQSTDTQYF.

The chain has TRBV29-1 and TRBJ1-2; possible D gene TRBD1, 6 bases. The length of the CDR3 is 12 residues. V gave up 7 bases and J gave up 4 bases, with 13 bases separating them. Per germline, CDR1 SQVTM and CDR2 ANQGSEA. CDR3 loop: CSAFGQRYGYTF. CDR3 in DNA: TGCAGCGCCTTCGGACAGCGCTATGGCTACACCTTC.